Listed below are T cell receptor beta chains from one sample, sequenced in a study of shared clonotypes between healthy human individuals. Clones were read by immunoSEQ multiplex PCR, and TCRdb kept only the in-frame ones, dropping some. The table shows around 1.9 million clones, with 93% occurring only once. The sequencing input was naive CD8+ T cells from PBMCs. These receptors were obtained from a young man in good health. Some clones in this sample may be carry-over from other donors' samples. The CDR3 runs from the conserved cysteine through the conserved F or W. D genes are given only for firm matches. A row's size may be missing; if present it is once, few, many or a size class.

d_call	v_call	j_call	clone_size	cdr3_aa	cdr3_nt
NA	TRBV5-1	TRBJ1-2	NA	CASSPRGAWPYGYTF	TGCGCCAGCAGCCCCCGGGGGGCCTGGCCCTATGGCTACACCTTC
TRBD1	TRBV2	TRBJ1-5	once	CASSQGGGDFQPQHF	TGTGCCAGCAGCCAGGGAGGGGGCGATTTTCAGCCCCAGCATTTT
TRBD1	TRBV5-6	TRBJ2-7	NA	CASSAGTAGEQYF	TGTGCCAGCAGCGCCGGGACAGCAGGCGAGCAGTACTTC
NA	TRBV19	TRBJ2-2	once	CASSWKYDIRLNTGELFF	TGTGCCAGTAGTTGGAAATATGACATCCGATTGAACACCGGGGAGCTGTTTTTT
NA	TRBV19	TRBJ1-1	NA	CASRSRGNTEAFF	TGTGCCAGTAGATCCCGGGGGAACACTGAAGCTTTCTTT
NA	TRBV4-3	TRBJ2-7	NA	CASSQFHSYEQYF	TGCGCCAGCAGCCAATTCCACTCCTACGAGCAGTACTTC
TRBD2	TRBV28	TRBJ2-5	NA	CASSSPLAEETQYF	TGTGCCAGCAGTTCCCCACTAGCGGAAGAGACCCAGTACTTC
NA	TRBV6-6	TRBJ1-1	NA	CASSYSTGVNTEAFF	TGTGCCAGCAGTTACTCTACAGGCGTGAACACTGAAGCTTTCTTT
NA	TRBV27	TRBJ2-5	NA	CASSLSWQPETQYF	TGTGCCAGCAGTTTATCATGGCAACCCGAGACCCAGTACTTC
NA	TRBV28	TRBJ2-7	NA	CASTKGHPYEQYF	TGTGCCAGCACCAAGGGACACCCCTACGAGCAGTACTTC
NA	TRBV7-6	TRBJ1-1	NA	CASSQKSQVKNTEAFF	TGTGCCAGCAGCCAAAAGAGTCAAGTAAAGAACACTGAAGCTTTCTTT
TRBD1	TRBV28	TRBJ1-1	once	CASNIGGENTEAFF	TGTGCCAGCAATATAGGGGGCGAGAACACTGAAGCTTTCTTT
NA	TRBV30	TRBJ2-7	once	CAWTVGAGASYEQYF	TGTGCCTGGACCGTGGGGGCGGGAGCCTCCTACGAGCAGTACTTC
NA	TRBV28	TRBJ2-5	NA	CASSLGLWGETQYF	TGTGCCAGCAGTTTAGGTTTGTGGGGAGAGACCCAGTACTTC
TRBD2	TRBV7-8	TRBJ2-1	NA	CASSPSGSSYNEQFF	TGTGCCAGCAGCCCTAGCGGGAGCTCCTACAATGAGCAGTTCTTC
NA	TRBV29-1	TRBJ2-6	NA	CSVEGSGANVLTF	TGCAGCGTTGAGGGCTCTGGGGCCAACGTCCTGACTTTC
NA	TRBV29-1	TRBJ2-7	NA	CNVEEGGVGYEQYF	TGCAACGTTGAAGAAGGCGGGGTCGGTTACGAGCAGTACTTC
NA	TRBV2	TRBJ2-5	NA	CASSEKARTGRTQYF	TGTGCCAGCAGTGAAAAAGCCAGGACTGGCCGGACCCAGTACTTC
NA	TRBV10-1	TRBJ2-1	NA	CASSLTEGPGNEQFF	TGCGCCAGCAGCCTCACGGAGGGCCCTGGCAATGAGCAGTTCTTC
TRBD2	TRBV11-3	TRBJ2-1	NA	CASSLDRGLAREQFF	TGTGCCAGCAGCTTAGATCGGGGACTAGCGCGCGAGCAGTTCTTC
TRBD2	TRBV4-2	TRBJ2-2	NA	CASSQTRGTGELFF	TGTGCCAGCAGCCAAACGCGGGGGACCGGGGAGCTGTTTTTT
NA	TRBV27	TRBJ1-2	NA	CASRLMAGNYGYTF	TGTGCCAGCAGACTAATGGCGGGGAACTATGGCTACACCTTC
TRBD1	TRBV7-9	TRBJ2-7	NA	CASSLVAGGYEQYF	TGTGCCAGCAGCTTAGTTGCAGGGGGCTACGAGCAGTACTTC
NA	TRBV11-2	TRBJ1-1	NA	CASSLGRRVGGTEAFF	TGTGCCAGCAGCTTAGGCCGCAGGGTCGGAGGGACTGAAGCTTTCTTT
NA	TRBV6-6	TRBJ2-7	NA	CASSYWEKQYF	TGTGCCAGCAGTTACTGGGAGAAGCAGTACTTC
TRBD1	TRBV4-2	TRBJ2-7	NA	CASSPIRAGTGIHEQYF	TGTGCCAGCAGCCCAATACGTGCCGGGACAGGGATCCACGAGCAGTACTTC
NA	TRBV7-9	TRBJ1-5	NA	CASSTGPGLQPQHF	TGTGCCAGCAGCACAGGCCCAGGTTTGCAGCCCCAGCATTTT
TRBD2	TRBV6-6	TRBJ2-3	NA	CASTSGSTDTQYF	TGTGCCAGCACTAGCGGAAGCACAGATACGCAGTATTTT
NA	TRBV25-1	TRBJ2-5	NA	CASVPPGHQETQYF	TGTGCCAGCGTGCCCCCGGGACACCAAGAGACCCAGTACTTC
NA	TRBV11-2	TRBJ1-1	NA	CASSWAPLSTEAFF	TGTGCCAGCAGCTGGGCACCCCTGAGCACTGAAGCTTTCTTT
TRBD2	TRBV27	TRBJ2-7	NA	CASSLRGGAYEQYF	TGTGCCAGCAGTTTACGGGGGGGTGCCTACGAGCAGTACTTC